Presented here are 19 T cell receptor beta chains from one specimen sequenced in a study of regulatory T cells in long-lasting Graves disease. Time point denoted: persistent/refractory GD, antithyroid drugs over 5 years with positive TRAb. From PBMCs, RNA was extracted and then used to make the TCR library. According to the study, TCR beta libraries were built with iRepertoire HTBI primers and CDR3-region Arm-PCR. TCRdb reprocessed the multiplex PCR reads via MiXCR and lists one record per CDR3 protein. The data hold 450,000 or so distinct CDR3 sequences, with roughly 20% observed a single time. Source: peripheral blood mononuclear cells (PBMCs), taken when the disease was refractory, from a patient treated with antithyroid drugs. Every receptor here comes from a female donor with Graves disease.

V and J are TRBV12-3 or TRBV12-4 and TRBJ1-3; D not resolved. The CDR3 runs to 15 residues. V shed 2 bases and J shed 2 bases, with 10 bases lying between them. The CDR3 region is CASSLSPDPGNTIYF. CDR3 DNA sequence: TGTGCCAGCAGTTTAAGCCCGGACCCTGGAAACACCATATATTTT.

The CDR3 protein is CASSFLGDYNEQFF. As DNA, the CDR3 is TGTGCCAGCAGTTTCCTGGGAGACTACAATGAGCAGTTCTTC. The chain couples TRBV28 to TRBJ2-1; tentative D call: TRBD2 (5 bases). Looked up from germline, CDR1 is MDHEN and CDR2 is SYDVKM. The CDR3 runs 14 residues. V gave up 3 bases and J gave up 3 bases, with 9 bases separating them. Complete variable domain (other parts from reference TRBV28 and TRBJ2-1): DVKVTQSSRYLVKRTGEKVFLECVQDMDHENMFWYRQDPGLGLRLIYFSYDVKMKEKGDIPEGYSVSREKKERFSLILESASTNQTSMYLCASSFLGDYNEQFFGPGTRLTVL.

Many counts were recorded for this clonotype. This chain links TRBV27 with TRBJ2-1; D may be TRBD2 (6 bases). The CDR3 has 15 amino acids. Per germline, CDR1 MNHEY and CDR2 SMNVEV (reference sequence). Trimming took 3 bases from V and 8 from J, leaving 17 bases between them. CDR3 DNA sequence: TGTGCCAGCAGTTTCATTGAGGGAGGTGCATATGAGCAGTTCTTC. This sequence encodes CASSFIEGGAYEQFF.

The chain links TRBV10-1 to TRBJ2-1, with TRBD1 identical over 9 bases. Trimming at V came to 5 bases and at J to 4 bases, leaving 3 bases not matched to a gene. Looked up from germline, CDR1 is WNHNN and CDR2 is SYGVQD (reference sequence). This CDR3 spans 14 amino acids. The chain's CDR3 is CASSTGGAYNEQFF. CDR3 nucleotide sequence: TGCGCCAGCAGTACAGGGGGCGCTTACAATGAGCAGTTCTTC.

This chain links TRBV6-2 or TRBV6-3 with TRBJ2-1; 16 bases match TRBD2. The CDR3 contains 17 residues. V lost 0 bases and J lost 7; bases outside the gene matches: 3. Germline V CDR1 and CDR2: MNHEY, SVGEGT. Here the CDR3 reads CASSYSGLAGGANEQFF. CDR3 sequence (DNA): TGTGCCAGCAGTTACTCGGGACTAGCGGGAGGGGCGAATGAGCAGTTCTTC.

In this sample, this clonotype turned up many times. An end of the junction differs from the germline gene, which may be a read error. The chain uses TRBV9 and TRBJ2-5; 10 bases agree with TRBD2. Germline values: CDR1 SGDLS, CDR2 YYNGEE. There are 14 residues in the CDR3. CDR3 in amino acids: CASSVAGGQETQYF. The CDR3 nucleotides are TGTGCCAGCAGTGTAGCGGGGGGCCAAGAGACCCAGTACTTC.

This clonotype was seen ten or more times. This rearrangement joins TRBV18 to TRBJ2-7; TRBD1 is a possible D gene (6 bases). Trimming removed 8 bases at V and 3 bases at J, with 14 bases between. The CDR3 is made up of 13 amino acids. Germline CDR1 KGHSH, CDR2 LQKENI. This CDR3 reads CASAPDSSYEQYF. CDR3 DNA: TGTGCCAGCGCCCCGGACAGTAGCTACGAGCAGTACTTC.

This clonotype was seen at least ten times. The chain combines TRBV12-3 or TRBV12-4 with TRBJ1-4, with TRBD1 identical over 8 bases. V was pared by 7 bases and J by 11 bases, with 3 bases of the junction left unmatched. This CDR3 region has 11 residues. This CDR3 reads CASTRTGKLFF. In nucleotides, the CDR3 is TGTGCCAGCACCCGGACAGGGAAACTGTTTTTT.

This clonotype showed up just a few times. The gene calls are TRBV5-1 and TRBJ2-2, with TRBD2 matching 13 bases. The CDR3 totals 15 residues. Trimming cost V 4 bases and J 9 bases; bases outside gene matches: 6. Germline V CDR1 and CDR2: SGHRS, YFSETQ. In DNA, the CDR3 is TGCGCCAGCAGCGGGGGACTAGCGGGATTGAGGGAGCTGTTTTTT. This sequence encodes CASSGGLAGLRELFF.

This clonotype appeared a few times. This chain uses TRBV20-1 with TRBJ2-1; perhaps TRBD2 as D (6 bases). CDR1 and CDR2 from the germline V gene are DFQATT and SNEGSKA (reference sequence). The CDR3 has 14 amino acids. V dropped 0 bases and J dropped 5 bases, with 11 bases sitting between them. The CDR3 sequence: CSARDYGGNNEQFF. CDR3 DNA sequence: TGCAGTGCTAGAGACTACGGGGGAAACAATGAGCAGTTCTTC.

Many counts were recorded for this clonotype. V gene TRBV20-1 combines with J gene TRBJ2-7; D is ambiguous. Germline assignment: CDR1 DFQATT and CDR2 SNEGSKA (reference sequence). This CDR3 has 13 residues. V was shortened by 0 bases and J by 2 bases, with 8 bases between the two germline ends. The CDR3 spells CSARELLTYEQYF. The CDR3 DNA reads TGCAGTGCTAGAGAGTTGCTTACCTACGAGCAGTACTTC.

This chain connects TRBV24-1 to TRBJ2-5, with D maybe TRBD2 (6 bases). The J call is doubtful: the DNA matches TRBJ2-1 better. The CDR3 has 14 amino acids. Germline-derived CDR1 and CDR2 are KGHDR and SFDVKD. This CDR3 reads CATSTTAGSFGQFF. Here the CDR3 DNA reads TGTGCCACCAGTACGACGGCGGGATCCTTTGGGCAGTTCTTC.

The chain joins TRBV30 to TRBJ1-1, with D uncertain. CDR3 size: 15 residues. V lost 0 bases, J lost 0 bases, and 11 bases lay in between. The germline V gene has CDR1 GTSNPN and CDR2 SVGIG (reference sequence). Here the CDR3 reads CAWSVLGLMNTEAFF. The CDR3 nucleotides are TGTGCCTGGAGTGTACTCGGGTTAATGAACACTGAAGCTTTCTTT.

The chain has TRBV7-9 and TRBJ2-7, with no clear D. This CDR3 is built from 13 residues. Germline V gene sequence: CDR1 SEHNR, CDR2 FQNEAQ (reference sequence). V lost 3 bases and J 6 bases, leaving 12 bases between the germline ends. The CDR3 reads CASSFSYSPEQYF. The CDR3 DNA sequence: TGTGCCAGCAGCTTCAGTTACAGTCCCGAGCAGTACTTC.

This clonotype was seen at least ten times. The chain combines TRBV6-1 with TRBJ1-4; unclear D gene. CDR1 is MNHNS, CDR2 SASEGT, per germline. V was cut by 2 bases and J by 10 bases, with 8 bases left in between. The CDR3 loop spans 12 amino acids. CDR3 bases: TGTGCCAGCAGTGAATTCGGAGGAAAACTGTTTTTT. Translation: CASSEFGGKLFF.

This clonotype has at least ten counts. The rearrangement joins TRBV2 to TRBJ2-2, with 7 positions matching TRBD1. V shed 6 bases, J shed 7 bases, and the junction held 5 bases outside the gene matches. Germline-derived CDR1 and CDR2 are SNHLY and FYNNEI. CDR3 size: 13 residues. The DNA for the CDR3 is TGTGCCAGCAGCGAACAGGGGTTCGGGGAGCTGTTTTTT. Residues: CASSEQGFGELFF.

This clonotype was observed at least ten times. The chain recombines TRBV28 with TRBJ2-2, with D uncertain. The germline V gene has CDR1 MDHEN and CDR2 SYDVKM. V was clipped by 6 bases and J by 3 bases, with 14 bases between them. CDR3 length equals 15 residues. The CDR3 nucleotides read TGTGCCAGCAGCCCGGGCACGTGGGACACCGGGGAGCTGTTTTTT. Residues: CASSPGTWDTGELFF.

Comments on this clonotype: A much larger clone differs from this one at a single base, so this may be a read error. Because it lacks the conserved phenylalanine or tryptophan at the end, this CDR3 is likely a read error. The gene calls are TRBV2 and TRBJ2-7, with unresolved D. V gave up 7 bases and J gave up 9 bases, with 13 bases separating them. The CDR3 contains 11 residues. Germline V lookup: CDR1 SNHLY, CDR2 FYNNEI. CDR3 nucleotide sequence: TGTGCCAGCACTGCACCCAACGGGCAGTACTCC. Translation gives CASTAPNGQYS.

This clonotype has a count of ten or more. The chain uses TRBV20-1 and TRBJ2-7; D uncertain. This CDR3 is 14 amino acids long. Germline CDR1 is DFQATT and CDR2 is SNEGSKA (reference sequence). V lost 0 bases, J lost 4 bases, and 13 bases lay in between. CDR3: CSARDVGFRYEQYF. The CDR3 DNA sequence: TGCAGTGCTAGAGATGTGGGATTCCGGTACGAGCAGTACTTC.